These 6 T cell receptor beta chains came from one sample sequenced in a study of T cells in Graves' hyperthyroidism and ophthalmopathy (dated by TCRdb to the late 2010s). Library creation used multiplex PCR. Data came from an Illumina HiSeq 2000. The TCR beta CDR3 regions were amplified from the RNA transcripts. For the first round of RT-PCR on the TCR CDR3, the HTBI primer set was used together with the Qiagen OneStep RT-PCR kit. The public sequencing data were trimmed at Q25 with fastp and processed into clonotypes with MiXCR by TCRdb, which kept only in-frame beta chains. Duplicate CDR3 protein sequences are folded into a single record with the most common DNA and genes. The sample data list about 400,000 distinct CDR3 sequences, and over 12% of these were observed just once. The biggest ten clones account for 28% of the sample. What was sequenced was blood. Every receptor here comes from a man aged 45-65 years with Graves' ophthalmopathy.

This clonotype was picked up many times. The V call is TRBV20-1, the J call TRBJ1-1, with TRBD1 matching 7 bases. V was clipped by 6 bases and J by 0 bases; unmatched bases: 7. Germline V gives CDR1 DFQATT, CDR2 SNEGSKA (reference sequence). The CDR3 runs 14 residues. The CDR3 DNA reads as TGCAGTGCATGGGACAGTATGATGAACACTGAAGCTTTCTTT. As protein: CSAWDSMMNTEAFF.

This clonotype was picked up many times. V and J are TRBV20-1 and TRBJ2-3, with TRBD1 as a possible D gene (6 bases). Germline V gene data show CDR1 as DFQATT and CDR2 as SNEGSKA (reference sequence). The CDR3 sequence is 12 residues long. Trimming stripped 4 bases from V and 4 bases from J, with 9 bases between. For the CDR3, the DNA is TGCAGTGCTACCCAGGGGCCAGATACGCAGTATTTT. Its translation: CSATQGPDTQYF.

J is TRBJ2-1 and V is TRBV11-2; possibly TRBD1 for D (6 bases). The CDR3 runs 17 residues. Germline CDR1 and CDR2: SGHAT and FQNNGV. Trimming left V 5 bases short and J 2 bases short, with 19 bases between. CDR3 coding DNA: TGTGCCAGCAGCGGGTCTAGACAGGTCAAAACCTACAATGAGCAGTTCTTC. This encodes CASSGSRQVKTYNEQFF.

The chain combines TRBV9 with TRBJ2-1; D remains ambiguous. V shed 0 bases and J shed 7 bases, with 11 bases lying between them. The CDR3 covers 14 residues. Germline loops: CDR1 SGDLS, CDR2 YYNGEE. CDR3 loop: CASSVGEIGNEQFF. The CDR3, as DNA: TGTGCCAGCAGCGTAGGTGAAATCGGGAATGAGCAGTTCTTC.

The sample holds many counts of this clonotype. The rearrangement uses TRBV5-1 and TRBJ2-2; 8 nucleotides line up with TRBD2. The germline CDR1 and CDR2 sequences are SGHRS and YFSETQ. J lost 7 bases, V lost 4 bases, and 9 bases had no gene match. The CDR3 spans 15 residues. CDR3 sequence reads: CASSPGAGVFGELFF. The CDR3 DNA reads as TGCGCCAGCAGCCCGGGAGCGGGAGTATTCGGGGAGCTGTTTTTT.

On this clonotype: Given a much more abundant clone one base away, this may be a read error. The CDR3 protein is CSVVGIGIKAFF. The DNA for the CDR3 is TGCAGCGTTGTTGGAATTGGGATAAAGGCTTTCTTT. This chain joins TRBV29-1 and TRBJ1-1; the D is unclear. Trimming took 4 bases from V and 11 from J, leaving 17 bases between them. CDR1 is SQVTM and CDR2 is ANQGSEA in the germline V gene. The CDR3 has 12 amino acids.